This is a list of T cell receptor beta chains from one sample in a study of OX40 agonist ivuxolimab in advanced cancers. TCRdb's copy holds only in-frame clones and misses some; the assay was immunoSEQ multiplex PCR. Of fewer than 100,000 clones listed, roughly nine tenths were seen once; the top ten hold 0.5%. The sequencing used CD4+ or CD8+ T cells sorted from blood, collected in a trial of the OX40 agonist ivuxolimab. The source of these receptors is an adult with an advanced solid tumor such as melanoma, head and neck, liver or kidney cancer. CDR3s include the opening cysteine and the closing phenylalanine or tryptophan. The order of the fields is clone size, D gene, V gene, J gene, CDR3 DNA, CDR3 protein. A D gene is named only where the DNA matches it firmly. The size field is filled for only some rows; it gives once, few, many or a size class.

size: NA
D: TRBD1
V: TRBV7-2
J: TRBJ2-5
DNA: TGTGCCAGCAGCTTAACAGACAGGGCGGGGACCCAGTACTTC
CDR3: CASSLTDRAGTQYF

size: NA
D: TRBD1
V: TRBV10-1
J: TRBJ2-7
DNA: TGCGCCAGCAGTCTGGGACAGGGGGCGGGCGAGCAGTACTTC
CDR3: CASSLGQGAGEQYF

size: few
D: NA
V: TRBV6-5
J: TRBJ1-6
DNA: TGTGCCAGCAGTCCCGGGGGGTGGTCACCCCTCCACTTT
CDR3: CASSPGGWSPLHF

size: once
D: NA
V: TRBV5-1
J: TRBJ2-3
DNA: TGCGCCAGCAGCTCCGACACAGATACGCAGTATTTT
CDR3: CASSSDTDTQYF

size: NA
D: NA
V: TRBV29-1
J: TRBJ1-5
DNA: TGCAGCGTTGGGAATGGCAATCAGCCCCAGCATTTT
CDR3: CSVGNGNQPQHF

size: NA
D: TRBD1
V: TRBV11-2
J: TRBJ1-1
DNA: TGTGCCAGCAGACTACAGACAGGGAAAGGCACTGAAGCTTTCTTT
CDR3: CASRLQTGKGTEAFF

size: NA
D: NA
V: TRBV13
J: TRBJ1-5
DNA: TGTGCCAGCAGCTTCTGGAATCAGCCCCAGCATTTT
CDR3: CASSFWNQPQHF

size: NA
D: TRBD2
V: TRBV5-1
J: TRBJ2-2
DNA: TGCGCCAGCAGCCAGCGGGAGAGTCCCGGGGAGCTGTTTTTT
CDR3: CASSQRESPGELFF

size: NA
D: NA
V: TRBV5-3
J: TRBJ2-5
DNA: TGTGCCAGAAGGATCAGACTGACTAGAGAGACCCAGTACTTC
CDR3: CARRIRLTRETQYF

size: NA
D: NA
V: TRBV10-1
J: TRBJ2-5
DNA: TGCGCCAGCAGCTGGGGGGGCCGGGGAGAGACCCAGTACTTC
CDR3: CASSWGGRGETQYF

size: once
D: NA
V: TRBV29-1
J: TRBJ1-2
DNA: TGCGCTGGAACAGCGTCTAACTATGGCTACACCTTC
CDR3: CAGTASNYGYTF

size: NA
D: TRBD1
V: TRBV5-1
J: TRBJ2-7
DNA: TGCGCCAGCAGCCTCCCATCAGGGGGCGAGCAGTACTTC
CDR3: CASSLPSGGEQYF

size: NA
D: TRBD1
V: TRBV19
J: TRBJ2-3
DNA: TGTGCCAGCAGGGACAGGAGCACAGATACGCAGTATTTT
CDR3: CASRDRSTDTQYF

size: NA
D: NA
V: TRBV15
J: TRBJ1-3
DNA: TGTGCCACCAGCAGAGATCAGGCGCCTGGAAACACCATATATTTT
CDR3: CATSRDQAPGNTIYF

size: NA
D: TRBD1
V: TRBV2
J: TRBJ2-7
DNA: TGTGCCAGCACCCCGGACAGGTTCGGCGAGCAGTACTTC
CDR3: CASTPDRFGEQYF

size: NA
D: TRBD2
V: TRBV7-7
J: TRBJ2-1
DNA: TGTGCTAGCAGCCGTCCGGGGGGCAATGAGCAGTTCTTC
CDR3: CASSRPGGNEQFF

size: few
D: NA
V: TRBV19
J: TRBJ1-5
DNA: TGTGCCAGTAGTATCATAAGTCAGCCCCAGCATTTT
CDR3: CASSIISQPQHF

size: few
D: NA
V: TRBV5-1
J: TRBJ1-2
DNA: TGCGCCAGCAGGGCGGGAGGTGGCTACACCTTC
CDR3: CASRAGGGYTF

size: few
D: TRBD2
V: TRBV2
J: TRBJ2-5
DNA: TGTGCCAGCAGTACGGGGGGGGGCTCAGAGACCCAGTACTTC
CDR3: CASSTGGGSETQYF

size: NA
D: NA
V: TRBV9
J: TRBJ1-3
DNA: TGTGCCAGCAGCGTAGGACAGTCCTTCTCTGGAAACACCATATATTTT
CDR3: CASSVGQSFSGNTIYF